These 5 T cell receptor beta chains share one sample of origin, sequenced in a study of cytomegalovirus exposure and HLA in healthy donors. The PCR was carried out with 60 Vbeta primers and 13 Jbeta primers. Profiled with immunoSEQ multiplex PCR; TCRdb holds only in-frame clones, not every one. The sample consists of 190,000 or so clones, 75% to 85% of them appearing once. Sequencing was carried out using PBMCs. The receptor set was obtained from a boy younger than 18 in good health and CMV-seronegative.

The V and J genes are TRBV4-2 and TRBJ1-2, with D hard to call. The CDR3 is 17 residues long. The V end lost 0 bases, the J end lost 4 bases, and 18 bases lay between the germline ends. Germline loops: CDR1 LGHNA, CDR2 YNFKEQ. The CDR3 nucleotides are TGTGCCAGCAGCCAAGATCTGGAGGGTACAATCTTCTATGGCTACACCTTC. This sequence encodes CASSQDLEGTIFYGYTF.

About this clone: Other DNA sequences in this specimen translate into the identical CDR3. The chain uses TRBV9 and TRBJ2-7; 7 bases align to TRBD1. The V gene end was trimmed by 0 bases and the J gene end by 4 bases; junction bases not matched to a gene: 1. This CDR3 has 13 amino acids. Germline assignment: CDR1 SGDLS and CDR2 YYNGEE. In nucleotides, the CDR3 is TGTGCCAGCAGCGTAGGGGACAGTTACGAGCAGTACTTC. Translating it yields CASSVGDSYEQYF.

V and J are TRBV7-3 and TRBJ2-1; TRBD2 is a possible D gene (5 bases). The V end lost 2 bases, the J end lost 8 bases, and 13 bases lay between the germline ends. Germline CDR1 is SGHTA and CDR2 is FQGTGA. The CDR3 loop spans 14 amino acids. CDR3 region: CASSLYSSSDEQFF. In DNA form, the CDR3 reads TGTGCCAGCAGCTTATACTCTAGCTCCGATGAGCAGTTCTTC.

This clone was observed a few times. The rearrangement links TRBV6-1 to TRBJ1-2, with D maybe TRBD1 (5 bases). Trimming pared 5 bases from V and 7 bases from J, leaving 17 bases between. This CDR3 spans 14 amino acids. Per germline, CDR1 MNHNS and CDR2 SASEGT. The CDR3, as DNA: TGTGCCAGCAGTAACAGCCACGGGGACTTTGGCTACACCTTC. The encoded protein is CASSNSHGDFGYTF.

The chain links TRBV15 to TRBJ2-1; no definite D call. The CDR3 runs 15 residues. V lost 4 bases to trimming and J lost 4 bases, with 14 bases between them. Germline V gene sequence: CDR1 LNHNV, CDR2 YYDKDF (reference sequence). The CDR3 DNA reads as TGTGCCACCAGCATTCAAGGCGACACTTACAATGAGCAGTTCTTC. Amino acids: CATSIQGDTYNEQFF.